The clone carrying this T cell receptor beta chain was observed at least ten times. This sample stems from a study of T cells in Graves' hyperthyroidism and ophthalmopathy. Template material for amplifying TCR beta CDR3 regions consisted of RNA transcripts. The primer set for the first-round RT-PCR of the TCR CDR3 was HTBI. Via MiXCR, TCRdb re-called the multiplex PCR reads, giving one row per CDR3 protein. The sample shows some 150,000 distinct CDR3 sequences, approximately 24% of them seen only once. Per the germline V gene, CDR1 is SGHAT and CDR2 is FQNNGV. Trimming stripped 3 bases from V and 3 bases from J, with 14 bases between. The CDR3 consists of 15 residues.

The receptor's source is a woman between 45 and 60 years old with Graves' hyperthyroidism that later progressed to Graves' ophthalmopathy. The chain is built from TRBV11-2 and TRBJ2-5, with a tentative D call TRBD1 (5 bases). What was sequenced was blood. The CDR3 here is CASSFLGADKETQYF. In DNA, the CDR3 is TGTGCCAGCAGCTTTTTAGGGGCAGACAAAGAGACCCAGTACTTC.